This is a list of T cell receptor beta chains from one sample in a study of human T cells and chemical hapten exposure. TCRdb re-analysed the RACE reads in MiXCR, keeping a single row per CDR3 protein. This table holds approximately 400,000 distinct CDR3 sequences, about 4.8% found once. This specimen was whole blood, taken in connection with sensitization to the hapten diphenylcyclopropenone (DPC). These TCRs come from a woman aged 50 to 60 with alopecia areata. Some clones in this sample may be carry-over from other donors' samples. Each CDR3 is given with its conserved first and last residue. Each record gives: J gene, clone size, D gene, V gene, CDR3 protein, CDR3 DNA. The D gene is left open where the match is weak. Not every row has a clone size; where given, it reads once, few, many or a size class.

>TRBJ2-7|many|.|TRBV25-1
CASSASDGSYEQYF
TGTGCCAGCAGTGCGTCGGACGGTAGCTACGAGCAGTACTTC
>TRBJ2-3|many|.|TRBV7-9
CASSWASIFGDTQYF
TGTGCCAGCAGCTGGGCCTCCATCTTCGGAGATACGCAGTATTTT
>TRBJ1-1|many|.|TRBV4-1
CASSQVPGATEAFF
TGCGCCAGCAGCCAAGTCCCAGGGGCCACTGAAGCTTTCTTT
>TRBJ1-6|many|TRBD1|TRBV7-8
CASSTGTGNSPLHF
TGTGCCAGCAGTACCGGGACAGGGAATTCACCCCTCCACTTT
>TRBJ2-3|many|.|TRBV20-1
CSVHRGADTQYF
TGCAGTGTGCACCGCGGGGCAGATACGCAGTATTTT
>TRBJ2-7|.|TRBD1|TRBV10-3
CAISRTGPDEQYF
TGTGCCATCAGCCGGACAGGGCCCGACGAGCAGTACTTC
>TRBJ1-2|many|.|TRBV29-1
CSVEAGGEDGYTF
TGCAGCGTTGAGGCGGGAGGGGAGGATGGCTACACCTTC
>TRBJ2-7|many|.|TRBV11-1
CASSLSAGDYEQYF
TGTGCCAGCAGCTTATCCGCCGGAGACTACGAGCAGTACTTC
>TRBJ2-7|many|.|TRBV5-1
CASSLAQGSYEQYF
TGCGCCAGCAGCTTGGCCCAGGGCTCCTACGAGCAGTACTTC
>TRBJ1-5|few|.|TRBV6-6
CASSYPGRGGQPQHF
TGTGCCAGCAGTTACCCGGGCAGGGGAGGACAGCCCCAGCATTTT